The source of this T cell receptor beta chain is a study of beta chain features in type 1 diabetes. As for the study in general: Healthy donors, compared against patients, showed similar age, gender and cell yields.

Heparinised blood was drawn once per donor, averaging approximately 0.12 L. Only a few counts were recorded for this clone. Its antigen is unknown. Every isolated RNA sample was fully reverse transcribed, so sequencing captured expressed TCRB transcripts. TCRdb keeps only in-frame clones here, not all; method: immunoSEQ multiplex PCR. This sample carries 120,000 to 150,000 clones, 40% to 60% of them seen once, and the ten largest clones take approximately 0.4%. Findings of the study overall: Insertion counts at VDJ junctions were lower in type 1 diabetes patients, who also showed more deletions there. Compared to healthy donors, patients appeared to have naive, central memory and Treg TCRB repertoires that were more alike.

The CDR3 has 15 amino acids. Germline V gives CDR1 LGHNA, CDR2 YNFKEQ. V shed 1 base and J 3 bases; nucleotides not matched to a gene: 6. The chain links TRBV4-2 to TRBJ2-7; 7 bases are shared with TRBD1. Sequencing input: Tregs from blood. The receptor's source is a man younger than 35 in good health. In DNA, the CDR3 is TGTGCCAGCAGCCAAGTTGCACAGGGGAACTACGAGCAGTACTTC. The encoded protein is CASSQVAQGNYEQYF.